This is a list of T cell receptor beta chains from one sample in a study of T cell responses to AZD1222 COVID-19 vaccine. Clones were sequenced by immunoSEQ multiplex PCR, and TCRdb holds only the in-frame ones, with some missing. Here the sample table reports more than 110,000 clones. Sequenced input: peripheral blood. All receptors come from an adult in good health. Both conserved end residues are part of each CDR3.

CASTLGATQYF | TRBJ2-5 | TRBV5-1
CASSLGGYNTEAFF | TRBJ1-1 | TRBV5-1
CASSPRQGTSETQYF | TRBJ2-5 | TRBV27
CASSMRQGGKALETQYF | TRBJ2-5 | TRBV19
CASSSSGRADTTDTQYF | TRBJ2-3 | TRBV7-2
CASSPPGGTEAFF | TRBJ1-1 | TRBV18
CSVWTGGGQPQHF | TRBJ1-5 | TRBV29-1
CASSQIPGGFSYNEQFF | TRBJ2-1 | TRBV3-1/TRBV3-2
CASGDPAYEQYF | TRBJ2-7 | TRBV27
CSVAADRDNSPLHF | TRBJ1-6 | TRBV29-1
CASSPRVLGYNEQFF | TRBJ2-1 | TRBV18
CASSLVGQATNYGYTF | TRBJ1-2 | TRBV11-3
CAQTLQDGEKLFF | TRBJ1-4 | TRBV2
CASSYSIFRENEAFF | TRBJ1-1 | TRBV6-5
CASSPRTGANYGYTF | TRBJ1-2 | TRBV5-4
CASSAQDRGGNNQPQHF | TRBJ1-5 | TRBV6-1
CASSPFGQFYQPQHF | TRBJ1-5 | TRBV2
CAWSNGSGYTF | TRBJ1-2 | TRBV30
CASSMRRVGTNEKLFF | TRBJ1-4 | TRBV19
CASSLDGGASYNEQFF | TRBJ2-1 | TRBV5-1
CASRKPGGDEKLFF | TRBJ1-4 | TRBV27
CASSPVGGVVETQYF | TRBJ2-5 | TRBV7-8
CASSLDYSFWDRCQPQHF | TRBJ1-5 | TRBV5-1
CASRPTTVRTDTQYF | TRBJ2-3 | TRBV7-6
CASSRVGPQHF | TRBJ1-5 | TRBV12-3/TRBV12-4